This T cell receptor (beta chain) was sequenced for a study of blood T cell repertoires in COVID-19 (dated by TCRdb to 2019 to 2021). For the wider study: Samples from collaborators originated in the United States, Italy and Spain and spanned both the acute and convalescent phases of COVID-19. The material from the prospective study consisted of cDNA or gDNA derived from T cells, B-cell-depleted T cells, or PBMCs. Subjects who had been exposed to COVID-19, were actively infected with it, or had recovered from it provided the deeply sampled blood TCRbeta repertoires that made up the dataset. The repertoires were made available in a free public database intended to serve as a resource for research on the immune response to SARS-CoV-2. Samples were obtained from the ongoing ImmuneRACE study (first 160 participants) and from 1,254 subjects provided by 6 global collaborators. The sample metadata nearly always contained a de-identified subject ID, COVID-19 status, age in years and sex. Where HLA class I and class II types were available, the types were taken from metadata supplied by the sample provider, not from assay-based typing. What the study reported, not specific to this receptor: The quantity of clinical and demographic metadata differed by source and by participant and was supplied without curation.

Collaborating institutions collected whole blood in K2EDTA tubes following their own protocols. For TCRbeta analysis, collaborators shipped samples in one of three forms: frozen whole blood, isolated PBMCs, or DNA extracted from either of those sample types. TCRbeta CDR3 regions were amplified from genomic DNA by means of the immunoSEQ Assay, a bias-controlled multiplex PCR. As for the authors' bioinformatics: The number of nucleated cells in each sample was estimated from the amplification of reference gene primers within the assay. Sequence reads were collapsed and filtered to measure the absolute abundance of every unique TCRbeta CDR3 rearrangement. For each sample, productive Simpson clonality was calculated by taking the square root of Simpson's diversity index across productive rearrangements. TCRdb provides this immuneACCESS table in a form limited to in-frame rearrangements. Some clones are lacking; in checked studies, under half of them reflect an unresolved V gene, and why the rest are absent is not known. V and J calls plus clone size are reproduced from that table; the DNA served to infer D and trimming. The sample contains approximately 240,000 clones, approximately 80% of them found a single time. The ten largest clones capture around 18% of the sample.

V is clipped by 3 bases and J by 6 bases, and the sequence between their germline boundaries is 5 bases long. CDR1 MDHEN and CDR2 SYDVKM are derived from the germline V gene. CDR3 length: 11 amino acids, cysteine to phenylalanine. Only the CDR3 DNA stays, 33 bases, in frame from base 1. A remark on this clone: The clone's antigen remains unknown. Per-base qualities were not stored, and no clone one base away is much larger.

The sequenced material came from peripheral blood. The TCR sequence derives from a woman aged 80 or over with active or convalescent COVID-19. This chain joins TRBV28 to TRBJ1-2; a confident D gene designation cannot be given. The nucleotides are TGTGCCAGCAGTTTGAGTAATGGCTACACCTTC. Its translation is CASSLSNGYTF.